The 19 T cell receptor beta chains below were found in one sample sequenced in a study of cytomegalovirus exposure and HLA in healthy donors (dated by TCRdb to 2015 to 2018). The library was obtained by the immunoSEQ multiplex PCR assay. For the multiplex PCR, a mixture combining 60 forward primers for TCR Vbeta segments and 13 reverse primers for TCR Jbeta segments was used. TCRdb re-hosts the immuneACCESS table, in-frame sequences only. Its copies lack some clones; in the studies checked, an unresolved V gene accounts for under half of them, and the cause for the rest is not known. The sample table records around 230,000 clones; about 80% of these occur just once. The ten largest clonotypes hold around 6% of the sample. The sequenced material came from PBMCs. The source is a man aged 35-49 years in good health and CMV-seropositive.

CDR3 sequence: CASKWDRGHEQYV. The CDR3 bases are TGTGCCAGCAAATGGGACAGGGGGCACGAGCAGTACGTC. V and J are TRBV6-1 and TRBJ2-7; 12 bases map to TRBD1. V was pared by 7 bases and J by 5 bases, with 3 bases of the junction left unmatched. Germline V gene sequence: CDR1 MNHNS, CDR2 SASEGT. CDR3 length: 13 residues.

The V and J genes are TRBV7-6 and TRBJ2-3; 11 nucleotides align to TRBD2. The CDR3 spans 16 residues. J was trimmed by 7 bases and V by 1 base; bases with no gene match: 7. CDR1 SGHVS and CDR2 FNYEAQ come from the germline V gene. CDR3 DNA: TGTGCCAGCAGCTTAGTAGCGGGAGGGCGTGCACATACGCAGTATTTT. Residues: CASSLVAGGRAHTQYF.

This chain links TRBV6-5 with TRBJ2-1, with 9 bases aligning to TRBD2. The length of the CDR3 is 14 residues. Losses at the gene ends were 8 bases for V and 3 bases for J; bases not matched to a gene: 5. CDR1 is MNHEY and CDR2 is SVGAGI in the germline V gene. This CDR3 reads CASYRAGGYNEQFF. The DNA of the CDR3 is TGTGCCAGCTACAGAGCGGGGGGCTACAATGAGCAGTTCTTC.

The V call is TRBV11-3, the J call TRBJ2-1; no reliable D call. The CDR3 contains 12 residues. CDR1 is SGHNT and CDR2 is YENEEA in the germline V gene. The germline V and J ends were trimmed by 5 bases and 9 bases, with 11 bases remaining between them. The CDR3 sequence is CASSTRTSEQFF. The DNA for the CDR3 is TGTGCCAGCAGCACCCGAACCAGTGAGCAGTTCTTC. The entire variable domain, with the rest obtained from reference TRBV11-3 and TRBJ2-1, is as follows: EAGVVQSPRYKIIEKKQPVAFWCNPISGHNTLYWYLQNLGQGPELLIRYENEEAVDDSQLPKDRFSAERLKGVDSTLKIQPAELGDSAVYLCASSTRTSEQFFGPGTRLTVL.

The chain carries TRBV11-3 and TRBJ1-2, with 9 bases matching TRBD1. V shed 5 bases and J 8 bases; nucleotides not matched to a gene: 9. The CDR3 has 14 amino acids. Germline assignment: CDR1 SGHNT and CDR2 YENEEA. The DNA of the CDR3 is TGTGCCAGCAGCCGAACAGGGGGCGCGGAAGGCTACACCTTC. Its protein product is CASSRTGGAEGYTF.

The J gene is TRBJ2-1, the V gene TRBV19, with D maybe TRBD2 (5 bases). The CDR3 length is 13 residues. V was pared by 1 base and J by 9 bases, with 10 bases between. Germline CDR1 LNHDA, CDR2 SQIVND (reference sequence). CDR3 sequence (DNA): TGTGCCAGTAGTATAGGCGGGTTGGTTGAGCAGTTCTTC. Translated, it gives CASSIGGLVEQFF.

The rearrangement joins TRBV6-6 to TRBJ2-7, with TRBD2 matching over 7 bases. Trimming at V came to 0 bases and at J to 6 bases, leaving 11 bases not matched to a gene. The CDR3 runs to 16 residues. Germline loops: CDR1 MNHNY, CDR2 SVGAGI (reference sequence). CDR3 DNA: TGTGCCAGCAGTTACTCAACTAGTGCGGGAGTCCGCGAGCAGTACGTC. Encoded protein: CASSYSTSAGVREQYV.

This chain connects TRBV6-5 to TRBJ2-1, with TRBD2 matching over 10 bases. The junction had 9 bases not matched to a gene; V was cut back by 7 bases and J by 12 bases. Germline-derived CDR1 and CDR2 are MNHEY and SVGAGI. The CDR3 spans 13 residues. The CDR3 here is CASIGLAGERQFF. In DNA, the CDR3 is TGTGCCAGCATCGGGCTAGCGGGAGAGCGGCAGTTCTTC.

This chain joins TRBV19 and TRBJ1-2; D remains unclear. Between the trimmed V and J ends, which lost 10 bases and 0 bases, there was a span of 6 bases. CDR3 length: 11 residues. CDR1 LNHDA and CDR2 SQIVND come from the germline V gene (reference sequence). The CDR3 here is CATHSNYGYTF. In DNA, the CDR3 is TGTGCCACTCACTCTAACTATGGCTACACCTTC. Based on the CDR3 plus reference TRBV19 and TRBJ1-2, the full variable domain is DGGITQSPKYLFRKEGQNVTLSCEQNLNHDAMYWYRQDPGQGLRLIYYSQIVNDFQKGDIAEGYSVSREKKESFPLTVTSAQKNPTAFYLCATHSNYGYTFGSGTRLTVV.

The rearrangement joins TRBV5-6 to TRBJ2-7, with TRBD1 identical over 11 bases. From germline, CDR1 is SGHDT and CDR2 YYEEEE. The J segment lost 1 base and the V segment lost 3 bases, leaving 12 bases of the junction unmatched. The CDR3 is 18 amino acids. The CDR3 sequence: CASSSSGTGGLLSYEQYV. As DNA, the CDR3 is TGTGCCAGCAGCTCCTCCGGGACAGGGGGACTTCTATCCTACGAGCAGTACGTC.

The chain couples TRBV29-1 to TRBJ2-7, with TRBD2 identical over 14 bases. J was trimmed by 3 bases and V by 6 bases; bases with no gene match: 10. The germline CDR1 and CDR2 sequences are SQVTM and ANQGSEA. This CDR3 region has 16 residues. CDR3 protein: CSVGRTSGGMGYEQYF. Here the CDR3 DNA reads TGCAGCGTAGGACGGACTAGCGGGGGGATGGGCTACGAGCAGTACTTC.

The chain recombines TRBV9 with TRBJ2-1; 7 bases are a match to TRBD2. The trim removed 3 bases at V and 8 bases at J, leaving 11 bases unmatched. Germline V gene lookup returns CDR1 SGDLS and CDR2 YYNGEE. This CDR3 has 15 residues. The CDR3 sequence is CASSGGLDVIHEQFF. In nucleotides, the CDR3 is TGTGCCAGCAGCGGTGGACTAGATGTGATCCATGAGCAGTTCTTC.

This chain links TRBV11-2 with TRBJ2-3; TRBD1 matches 8 bases. Germline-derived CDR1 and CDR2 are SGHAT and FQNNGV. This CDR3 spans 15 amino acids. V lost 1 base and J lost 6; bases outside the gene matches: 6. The CDR3 protein is CASSLGTGPRDTQYF. The CDR3 bases are TGTGCCAGCAGCTTAGGGACAGGGCCGAGGGATACGCAGTATTTT.

The gene calls are TRBV5-6 and TRBJ2-7; weak D call: TRBD1 (6 bases). This CDR3 spans 14 amino acids. V lost 3 bases and J lost 1, with 11 bases in between. Germline CDR1 SGHDT, CDR2 YYEEEE. CDR3 sequence (DNA): TGTGCCAGCAGCTGGGACACAGGGTCCTACGAGCAGTACTTC. Amino acid sequence: CASSWDTGSYEQYF.

Concerning this clone: Additional DNA sequences in this sample encode the identical CDR3. The CDR3 spells CASSVYTGELFF. DNA of the CDR3: TGTGCCAGCAGCGTATACACCGGGGAGCTGTTTTTT. This chain joins TRBV7-6 and TRBJ2-2; D is unresolved. This CDR3 has 12 amino acids. CDR1 is SGHVS and CDR2 is FNYEAQ in the germline V gene. The V and J ends lost 5 bases and 3 bases respectively, with 4 bases between them.

The chain uses TRBV2 and TRBJ2-7; the match to TRBD1 covers 12 bases. The J segment lost 7 bases and the V segment lost 6 bases, leaving 10 bases of the junction unmatched. This CDR3 region has 15 residues. Per germline, CDR1 SNHLY and CDR2 FYNNEI. The CDR3 spells CASRRTGTGGEEQYF. DNA for the CDR3: TGTGCCAGCAGGCGGACCGGGACAGGGGGCGAAGAGCAGTACTTC.

This chain uses TRBV21-1 with TRBJ2-7; the D call in the table, TRBD2, was not verified against the DNA. TRBV21-1 has pseudogene status. The CDR3 is made up of 19 amino acids. CDR3 loop: CASSKEEETSGVSSYEQYF. The CDR3 nucleotides read TGTGCCAGCAGCAAAGAAGAGGAGACTAGCGGAGTAAGCTCCTACGAGCAGTACTTC.

The chain combines TRBV7-9 with TRBJ1-1, with D tentatively TRBD1 (5 bases). The CDR3 spans 14 residues. Germline V CDR1 and CDR2: SEHNR, FQNEAQ (reference sequence). V was trimmed by 5 bases and J by 2 bases, leaving 12 bases between them. CDR3 sequence: CASSLGQANTEAFF. The DNA for the CDR3 is TGTGCCAGCAGCCTGGGGCAGGCTAACACTGAAGCTTTCTTT.

The chain uses TRBV19 and TRBJ1-1, with a weak D call TRBD1 (5 bases). Germline CDR1 reads LNHDA; CDR2 reads SQIVND (reference sequence). The CDR3 extends over 14 amino acids. With 3 bases removed from V and 1 base from J, the gap between germline ends came to 9 bases. The CDR3 loop reads CASSIGGTNTEAFF. Written as DNA, the CDR3 is TGTGCCAGTAGTATTGGGGGGACGAACACTGAAGCTTTCTTT.